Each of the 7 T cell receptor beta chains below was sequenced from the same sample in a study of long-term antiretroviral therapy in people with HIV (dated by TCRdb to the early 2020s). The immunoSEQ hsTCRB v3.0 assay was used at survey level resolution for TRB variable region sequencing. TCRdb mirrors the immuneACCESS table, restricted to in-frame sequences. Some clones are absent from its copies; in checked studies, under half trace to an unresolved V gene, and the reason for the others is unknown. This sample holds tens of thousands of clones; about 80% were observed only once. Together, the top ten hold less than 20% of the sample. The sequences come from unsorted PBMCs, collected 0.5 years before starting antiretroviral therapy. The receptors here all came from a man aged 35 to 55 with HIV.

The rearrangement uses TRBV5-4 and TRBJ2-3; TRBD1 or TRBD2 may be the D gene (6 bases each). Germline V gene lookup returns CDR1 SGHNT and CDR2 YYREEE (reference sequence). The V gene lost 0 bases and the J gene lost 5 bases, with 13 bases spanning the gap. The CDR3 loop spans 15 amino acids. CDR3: CASSLEGRGGDTQYF. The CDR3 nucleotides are TGTGCCAGCAGCTTGGAGGGCAGGGGAGGAGATACGCAGTATTTT. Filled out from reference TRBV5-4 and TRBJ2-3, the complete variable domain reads ETGVTQSPTHLIKTRGQQVTLRCSSQSGHNTVSWYQQALGQGPQFIFQYYREEENGRGNFPPRFSGLQFPNYSSELNVNALELDDSALYLCASSLEGRGGDTQYFGPGTRLTVL.

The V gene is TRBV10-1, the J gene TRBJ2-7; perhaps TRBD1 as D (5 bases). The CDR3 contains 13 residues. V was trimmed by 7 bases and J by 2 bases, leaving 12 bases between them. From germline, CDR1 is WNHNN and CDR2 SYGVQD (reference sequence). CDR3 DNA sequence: TGCGCCAGCAATAACAGGCATCCCTACGAGCAGTACTTC. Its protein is CASNNRHPYEQYF.

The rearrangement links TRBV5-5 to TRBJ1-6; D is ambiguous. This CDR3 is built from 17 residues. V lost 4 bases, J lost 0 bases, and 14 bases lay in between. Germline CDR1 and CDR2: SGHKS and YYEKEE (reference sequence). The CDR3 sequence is CASSTGGQSSYNSPLHF. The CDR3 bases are TGTGCCAGCAGCACTGGAGGCCAAAGCTCCTATAATTCACCCCTCCACTTT.

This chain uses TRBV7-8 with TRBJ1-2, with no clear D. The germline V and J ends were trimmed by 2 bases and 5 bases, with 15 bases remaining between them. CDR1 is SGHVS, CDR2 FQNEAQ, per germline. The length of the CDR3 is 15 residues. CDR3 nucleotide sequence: TGTGCCAGCAGCTTACTTTCAGGCGTGGGGTATGGCTACACCTTC. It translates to CASSLLSGVGYGYTF.

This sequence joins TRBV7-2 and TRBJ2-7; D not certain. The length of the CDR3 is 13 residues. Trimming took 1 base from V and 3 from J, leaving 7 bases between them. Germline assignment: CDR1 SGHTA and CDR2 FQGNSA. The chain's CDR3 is CASSLGILYEQYF. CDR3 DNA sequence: TGTGCCAGCAGCTTAGGGATCCTCTACGAGCAGTACTTC.

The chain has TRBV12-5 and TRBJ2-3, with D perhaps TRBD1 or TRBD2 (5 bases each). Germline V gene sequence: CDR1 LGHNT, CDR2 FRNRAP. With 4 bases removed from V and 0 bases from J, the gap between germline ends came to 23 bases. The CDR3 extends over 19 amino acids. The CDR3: CASGSPSSPGRLSTDTQYF. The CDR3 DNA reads TGTGCTAGTGGTTCACCCTCGTCCCCGGGACGGCTGAGCACAGATACGCAGTATTTT.

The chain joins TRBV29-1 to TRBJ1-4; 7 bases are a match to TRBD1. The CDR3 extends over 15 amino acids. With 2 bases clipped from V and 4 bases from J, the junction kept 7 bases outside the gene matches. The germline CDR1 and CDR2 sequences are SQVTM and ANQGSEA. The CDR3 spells CSVEKLQGINEKLFF. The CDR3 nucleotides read TGCAGCGTTGAAAAGTTACAGGGGATTAATGAAAAACTGTTTTTT. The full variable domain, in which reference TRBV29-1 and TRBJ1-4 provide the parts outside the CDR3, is SAVISQKPSRDICQRGTSLTIQCQVDSQVTMMFWYRQQPGQSLTLIATANQGSEATYESGFVIDKFPISRPNLTFSTLTVSNMSPEDSSIYLCSVEKLQGINEKLFFGSGTQLSVL.